Detailed here is one TCR beta chain. The repertoire was sequenced with immunoSEQ multiplex PCR; TCRdb's copy has only in-frame clones and lacks some. The sample carries around 74,000 clones, over 65% recorded once. The sample belongs to a study of radiation and T cells in renal cell carcinoma. CDR3 size: 15 residues. V lost 1 base to trimming and J lost 5 bases, with 13 bases between them. Germline values: CDR1 SGHTA, CDR2 FQGNSA. Time point specified: blood 4 weeks post-SBRT, at nephrectomy. Treatment indicated: 15 Gy SBRT to primary tumor, nephrectomy 4 weeks later. Serial blood draws occurred at baseline and 2 and 4 weeks post-SBRT.

This clonotype was obtained from a woman aged 60 to 75 with renal cell carcinoma. The starting material was blood, obtained from a patient whose treatment included radiotherapy and nephrectomy. The rearrangement uses TRBV7-2 and TRBJ2-3; TRBD2 might be the D (5 bases). This CDR3 reads CASSLGGLVVDTQYF. The CDR3 DNA reads TGTGCCAGCAGCTTAGGAGGGCTAGTGGTAGATACGCAGTATTTT.